The rows below give T cell receptor beta chains drawn from one sample of a study of early T cells in non-severe SARS-CoV-2 infection. TCRdb called the 5' RACE reads again in MiXCR, with one record for every CDR3 protein. The table lists tens of thousands of distinct CDR3 sequences, roughly 6.5% of them singletons. The starting material was whole blood, obtained at baseline. Receptors originate from an adult who was a healthcare worker with PCR-confirmed SARS-CoV-2 infection or an uninfected control (not recorded which). Each CDR3 is given with its conserved first and last residue. Fields, in order: CDR3 length, V gene, D gene, J gene, clone size, CDR3 DNA, CDR3 protein. The D gene is left open where the match is weak. Size is omitted from some rows. Given values are once, few, many or a class for expanded clones.

>13|TRBV7-2|TRBD1|TRBJ2-7|many
TGTGCCAGCAGCTTAGTTAGACAGGGCGAGCAGTACTTC
CASSLVRQGEQYF
>14|TRBV5-1|-|TRBJ2-3|few
TGCGCCAGCACCCGGACACCCGGCACAGATACGCAGTATTTT
CASTRTPGTDTQYF
>14|TRBV3-1|-|TRBJ2-2|many
TGTGCCAGCAGCCAAGATTGGCTAGCGTACGAGCTGTTTTTT
CASSQDWLAYELFF
>18|TRBV7-9|TRBD1|TRBJ1-1|-
TGTGCCAGCAGCTTCCAGGGGTCGGCAGGGGGAATGAACACTGAAGCTTTCTTT
CASSFQGSAGGMNTEAFF
>11|TRBV20-1|-|TRBJ1-1|many
TGCAGCGCCCCCGGGGACACTGAAGCTTTCTTT
CSAPGDTEAFF
>21|TRBV12-3/TRBV12-4|-|TRBJ2-2|many
TGTGCCAGCAGTCCGCTGAGAGGGCGGGGATTACTATACGCGAGCACCGGGGAGCTGTTTTTT
CASSPLRGRGLLYASTGELFF
>12|TRBV20-1|-|TRBJ1-2|few
TGCAGTGCTGGTGACAGTTATAATGGCTACACCTTC
CSAGDSYNGYTF
>17|TRBV6-2/TRBV6-3|TRBD2|TRBJ2-7|many
TGTGCCAGCAGTTACGCTAGCGGGGGCGATTTTTCCTACGAGCAGTACTTC
CASSYASGGDFSYEQYF
>15|TRBV6-1|-|TRBJ1-6|-
TGTGCCAGCAGTGAATCCGGGAGGAATAATTCACCCCTCCACTTT
CASSESGRNNSPLHF
>13|TRBV7-9|TRBD1|TRBJ2-7|many
TGTGCCAGCAGACCCGACAGGGACTACGAGCAGTACTTC
CASRPDRDYEQYF
>12|TRBV18|-|TRBJ2-1|-
TGTGCCAGCTCACTGCTTGACAATGAGCAGTTCTTC
CASSLLDNEQFF
>18|TRBV12-3/TRBV12-4|TRBD1|TRBJ1-6|many
TGTGCCAGCAGCCGGACAGGGTTGAAGAGCTCCTATAATTCACCCCTCCACTTT
CASSRTGLKSSYNSPLHF
>15|TRBV7-9|-|TRBJ1-3|-
TGTGCCAGCAGGACTGGGGTAGACTCTGGAAACACCATATATTTT
CASRTGVDSGNTIYF
>15|TRBV20-1|TRBD1|TRBJ1-2|few
TGCAGTGCTACAGGGGGCGCAGGTACTAACTATGGCTACACCTTC
CSATGGAGTNYGYTF
>14|TRBV7-3|-|TRBJ1-2|many
TGTGCCAGCAGGGCCGGGCCTAAAAACTATGGCTACACCTTC
CASRAGPKNYGYTF
>16|TRBV15|TRBD1|TRBJ2-7|many
TGTGCCACCAGCAGAGGGACAGGGGCTAGCTCCTACGAGCAGTACTTC
CATSRGTGASSYEQYF
>16|TRBV20-1|TRBD1|TRBJ2-7|-
TGCAGTGCTAGAGAGAGCACGGGACAGGGGCGATACGAGCAGTACTTC
CSARESTGQGRYEQYF
>15|TRBV2|-|TRBJ1-4|many
TGTGCCAGCAGTGATCAGGGGCCAGGGGATGAAAAACTGTTTTTT
CASSDQGPGDEKLFF
>14|TRBV19|TRBD1|TRBJ2-1|many
TGTGCCAGTAGTGGACAGGGCACGTACAATGAGCAGTTCTTC
CASSGQGTYNEQFF
>14|TRBV5-1|-|TRBJ1-2|few
TGCGCCAGCAGCAACAAACAGGGCAACTATGGCTACACCTTC
CASSNKQGNYGYTF
>15|TRBV6-2/TRBV6-3|-|TRBJ2-1|many
TGTGCCAGCAGTTACGACGGAAGCCCTTACAATGAGCAGTTCTTC
CASSYDGSPYNEQFF
>12|TRBV7-6|-|TRBJ2-5|many
TGTGCCAGCAGCCCGAAGGGGGAGACCCAGTACTTC
CASSPKGETQYF
>15|TRBV20-1|-|TRBJ2-4|many
TGCAGTGCGAAGGGATTAGAACTAGCCAAAAACATTCAGTACTTC
CSAKGLELAKNIQYF
>16|TRBV6-1|TRBD2|TRBJ2-5|-
TGTGCCAGCAGTGAAGAGCTAGCGGCTGTTAGAGAGACCCAGTACTTC
CASSEELAAVRETQYF
>16|TRBV6-5|TRBD1|TRBJ2-3|few
TGTGCCAGCAGCCCGAGAGACAGGGTTCGCACAGATACGCAGTATTTT
CASSPRDRVRTDTQYF
>14|TRBV20-1|-|TRBJ2-7|-
TGCAGTGCCGTCCAGGGTGAGGGTTTGTACGAGCAGTACTTC
CSAVQGEGLYEQYF
>14|TRBV12-3/TRBV12-4|-|TRBJ2-4|many
TGTGCCAGCAGTCTCAGGCTTTCCAAAAACATTCAGTACTTC
CASSLRLSKNIQYF
>16|TRBV21-1|-|TRBJ2-3|few
TGTGCCAGCAGCAAAGGGAGGGGATGGGGAGCAGATACGCAGTATTTT
CASSKGRGWGADTQYF
>15|TRBV4-3|-|TRBJ1-1|many
TGCGCCAGCAGCCAATGGGCAGTTATGAACACTGAAGCTTTCTTT
CASSQWAVMNTEAFF
>13|TRBV7-2|-|TRBJ1-2|many
TGTGCCAGCAGTCGGACAAGGGACTATGGCTACACCTTC
CASSRTRDYGYTF
>13|TRBV12-3/TRBV12-4|-|TRBJ1-6|-
TGTGCCAGCAGTTTTTCCTCCAGACAGCAACTCCACTTT
CASSFSSRQQLHF
>15|TRBV11-2|-|TRBJ1-1|many
TGTGCCAGCAGCTTACGTGAGGCGGCCCAAGGTGAAGCTTTCTTT
CASSLREAAQGEAFF
>15|TRBV11-2|-|TRBJ2-1|-
TGTGCCAGCAGCCCCCTATCAGGAGTGATCAATGAGCAGTTCTTC
CASSPLSGVINEQFF
>15|TRBV7-3|TRBD2|TRBJ2-2|few
TGTGCCAGCAGCTCTAGCGGGTACTACACCGGGGAGCTGTTTTTT
CASSSSGYYTGELFF
>13|TRBV27|-|TRBJ1-3|few
TGTGCCAGCACCGCTAGCTCTGGAAACACCATATATTTT
CASTASSGNTIYF
>15|TRBV5-6|-|TRBJ1-1|medium-sized
TGTGCCACCACCCCCTCGACGGATCGGAACACTGAAGCTTTCTTT
CATTPSTDRNTEAFF
>13|TRBV19|-|TRBJ1-1|few
TGTGCCAGTAGTATACAGAAGAACACTGAAGCTTTCTTT
CASSIQKNTEAFF
>15|TRBV6-1|TRBD1|TRBJ1-2|-
TGTGCCAGCGGCGGGACAGGTCTTGAGGACTATGGCTACACCTTC
CASGGTGLEDYGYTF
>16|TRBV5-6|TRBD2|TRBJ2-3|-
TGTGCCAGCAGCTTAACTAGCGGGGGAAGCACAGATACGCAGTATTTT
CASSLTSGGSTDTQYF
>18|TRBV20-1|TRBD2|TRBJ2-7|many
TGCAGTGCTAGCAGGACTAGCGGGGGGCTCATGTCACGGCGCGAGCAGTACTTC
CSASRTSGGLMSRREQYF
>17|TRBV19|-|TRBJ2-6|many
TGTGCCAGTAGCCGCCAGGGGTCGAGCTCTGGGGCCAACGTCCTGACTTTC
CASSRQGSSSGANVLTF
>17|TRBV21-1|-|TRBJ2-1|few
TGTGCCAGCAGCAAAGGAGGAGGGGCGTTCCTACACAATGAGCAGTTCTTC
CASSKGGGAFLHNEQFF
>14|TRBV4-3|-|TRBJ2-7|few
TGCGCCAGCAGCCAACAGGGGAGCTCCTACGAGCAGTACTTC
CASSQQGSSYEQYF
>14|TRBV20-1|-|TRBJ1-6|few
TGCAGTGCTAGAGCCAAAATCTATAATTCACCCCTCCACTTT
CSARAKIYNSPLHF
>15|TRBV4-1|-|TRBJ1-5|-
TGCGCCAGCAGCCAAGCTGAGGGGAGCAATCAGCCCCAGCATTTT
CASSQAEGSNQPQHF
>15|TRBV11-2|TRBD1|TRBJ1-1|-
TGTGCCAGCTTACCCAGACAGGGCATGAACACTGAAGCTTTCTTT
CASLPRQGMNTEAFF
>12|TRBV24-1|-|TRBJ1-2|many
TGTGCCACCAGTGTGGGGAGCTATGGCTACACCTTC
CATSVGSYGYTF
>16|TRBV4-3|-|TRBJ1-6|many
TGCGCCAGCAGCCAAGATCCGGCAGGATCCCACTCACCCCTCCACTTT
CASSQDPAGSHSPLHF
>11|TRBV20-1|-|TRBJ2-3|many
TGCAGTGCTAGTGGCACAGATACGCAGTATTTT
CSASGTDTQYF
>15|TRBV7-6|-|TRBJ1-1|few
TGTGCCAGCAGCCTAGGACTAGCGGCGAACACTGAAGCTTTCTTT
CASSLGLAANTEAFF
>14|TRBV7-8|-|TRBJ2-1|few
TGTGCCAGCAGCTTAATAGGACAGCACAATGAGCAGTTCTTC
CASSLIGQHNEQFF
>15|TRBV7-2|-|TRBJ2-1|many
TGTGCCAGCAGCTTAGCAATAGAGCCCTACAATGAGCAGTTCTTC
CASSLAIEPYNEQFF
>16|TRBV12-3/TRBV12-4|TRBD1|TRBJ1-1|many
TGTGCCAGCACTTTAAACTCCGGACAGGGCGGACGTAAAGCTTTCTTT
CASTLNSGQGGRKAFF
>15|TRBV10-3|TRBD2|TRBJ2-3|few
TGTGCCATCAACATAGGACTAGCGGGGGAGGATACGCAGTATTTT
CAINIGLAGEDTQYF
>14|TRBV18|-|TRBJ1-1|-
TGTGCCAGCTCACCGATTGCGACTGCCACTGAAGCTTTCTTT
CASSPIATATEAFF
>13|TRBV24-1|-|TRBJ2-1|-
TGTGCCACCAGTGATCTTAACCCCCCTGAGCAGTTCTTC
CATSDLNPPEQFF
>11|TRBV29-1|-|TRBJ1-1|many
TGCAGCGTGCAGGGACCTGCTGAAGCTTTCTTT
CSVQGPAEAFF
>13|TRBV7-8|-|TRBJ2-7|many
TGTGCCAGCAGCTTAAGGGGTACCTACGAGCAGTACTTC
CASSLRGTYEQYF